The table lists the clone carrying this T cell receptor beta chain with a count of one. Antigen: not known. The data belong to a study of shared clonotypes between healthy human individuals. Study-level results: Large sequencing depth failed to make sorted-subset sequencing complete, rarefaction showed.

V lost 6 bases to trimming and J lost 2 bases; unmatched junction nucleotides: 8. Germline loops: CDR1 SNHLY, CDR2 FYNNEI. The CDR3 totals 16 residues. Assay execution proceeded at the deep level. Some clones are missing from TCRdb's copy, which holds only in-frame ones; the method was immunoSEQ multiplex PCR. The table records roughly 2.6 million clones, approximately 92% of them present only once. Sequenced material: naive CD4+ T cells sorted from blood. Indicated subset: CD45RA+ positively selected. The clonotype comes from a man between 18 and 29 years old in good health. This chain uses TRBV2 with TRBJ2-5; 11 nucleotides agree with TRBD2. CDR3 residues: CASRRSGGAFQETQYF. CDR3 sequence (DNA): TGTGCCAGCAGACGTAGCGGGGGGGCCTTTCAAGAGACCCAGTACTTC.